Listed below are T cell receptor beta chains from one sample, sequenced in a study of shared clonotypes between healthy human individuals. Only in-frame clones appear in the TCRdb table, and some are missing; sequencing was by immunoSEQ multiplex PCR. The table records hundreds of thousands of clones, 76% of them present only once. The source material was PBMCs. The receptors stem from a woman aged 40 to 50 in good health. Some clones in this sample may be carry-over from other donors' samples. CDR3s include the opening cysteine and the closing phenylalanine or tryptophan. A D gene is named only where the DNA matches it firmly. Expanded clones are given a class, and other clones once, few, many or no size at all.

j_call d_call clone_size cdr3_length v_call cdr3_aa cdr3_nt
TRBJ2-1 . . 13 TRBV11-2 CASSLAPYNEQFF TGTGCCAGCAGCTTAGCGCCTTACAATGAGCAGTTCTTC
TRBJ1-5 . . 13 TRBV18 CASSPGQDQPQHF TGTGCCAGCTCACCAGGGCAGGATCAGCCCCAGCATTTT
TRBJ2-5 TRBD1 . 14 TRBV18 CASSLRQGRETQYF TGTGCCAGCTCACTACGACAGGGCCGAGAGACCCAGTACTTC
TRBJ2-3 . once 14 TRBV2 CASKWRVGTDTQYF TGTGCCAGCAAATGGAGGGTAGGCACAGATACGCAGTATTTT
TRBJ1-3 . . 14 TRBV5-1 CASSLETVGNTIYF TGCGCCAGCAGCTTGGAGACGGTTGGAAACACCATATATTTT
TRBJ1-1 . few 14 TRBV6-1 CASTPLTENTEAFF TGTGCCAGCACCCCCTTGACAGAAAACACTGAAGCTTTCTTT
TRBJ1-4 . . 11 TRBV28 CASSHSLKLFF TGTGCCAGCAGCCACTCACTCAAACTGTTTTTT
TRBJ2-7 . . 17 TRBV4-2 CASSQYGEGRGSYEQYF TGTGCCAGCAGCCAATATGGCGAGGGTAGAGGTTCCTACGAGCAGTACTTC
TRBJ2-5 . many 15 TRBV7-9 CASSPLGGGQETQYF TGTGCCAGCAGCCCACTCGGCGGTGGGCAAGAGACCCAGTACTTC
TRBJ1-2 . . 11 TRBV28 CASSGSYGYTF TGTGCCAGCAGTGGCAGCTATGGCTACACCTTC
TRBJ2-7 . . 14 TRBV7-9 CASSPGRTVYEQYF TGTGCCAGCAGCCCTGGTCGGACAGTCTACGAGCAGTACTTC
TRBJ2-1 . once 14 TRBV19 CASSIEGLYNEQFF TGTGCCAGTAGTATAGAGGGACTTTACAATGAGCAGTTCTTC
TRBJ1-2 . . 14 TRBV28 CASSSPGLGNGYTF TGTGCCAGCAGTTCCCCAGGGCTAGGTAATGGCTACACCTTC
TRBJ2-7 . . 16 TRBV9 CASSVAAGTVGHEQYF TGTGCCAGCAGCGTAGCTGCGGGGACCGTAGGCCACGAGCAGTACTTC
TRBJ1-3 . . 15 TRBV10-1 CASSESTGSGNTIYF TGCGCCAGCAGTGAGTCGACCGGCTCTGGAAACACCATATATTTT
TRBJ1-5 . few 15 TRBV5-6 CASSFGGGFNQPQHF TGTGCCAGCAGCTTCGGGGGAGGGTTCAATCAGCCCCAGCATTTT
TRBJ1-2 . . 14 TRBV6-1 CASSEGTTLYGYTF TGTGCCAGCAGTGAAGGGACAACTCTCTATGGCTACACCTTC
TRBJ1-2 . . 14 TRBV14 CASSQYREGSGYTF TGTGCCAGCAGCCAATATCGGGAGGGATCTGGCTACACCTTC
TRBJ2-1 TRBD2 many 17 TRBV15 CAIDRTSGSSSYNEQFF TGTGCCATTGATAGGACTAGCGGGAGTAGTTCCTACAATGAGCAGTTCTTC
TRBJ2-2 . . 17 TRBV21-1 CASSKGPDRELDGELFF TGTGCCAGCAGCAAAGGACCGGACAGGGAATTGGACGGGGAGCTGTTTTTT
TRBJ1-1 TRBD1 . 15 TRBV5-4 CASSLLPGGGTEAFF TGTGCCAGCAGCTTGCTCCCAGGGGGGGGCACTGAAGCTTTCTTT
TRBJ2-2 TRBD2 once 16 TRBV7-2 CASSRAGLADTGELFF TGTGCCAGCAGTAGGGCGGGACTAGCGGACACCGGGGAGCTGTTTTTT
TRBJ2-7 . . 13 TRBV15 CATSNGRGYEQYF TGTGCCACCAGCAACGGGAGAGGCTACGAGCAGTACTTC
TRBJ2-3 . . 15 TRBV6-1 CASRGGGEGTDTQYF TGTGCCAGCAGGGGAGGGGGCGAAGGCACAGATACGCAGTATTTT
TRBJ2-3 . . 15 TRBV10-3 CAISEKAMRTDTQYF TGTGCCATCAGTGAGAAGGCTATGAGGACAGATACGCAGTATTTT
TRBJ1-1 . . 17 TRBV4-1 CASSQVGFWDMNTEAFF TGCGCCAGCAGCCAAGTAGGTTTCTGGGACATGAACACTGAAGCTTTCTTT
TRBJ1-2 . . 15 TRBV18 CASSPPGLDNYGYTF TGTGCCAGCTCACCACCGGGCCTCGACAACTATGGCTACACCTTC
TRBJ1-1 . many 13 TRBV2 CASSSSQYTEAFF TGTGCCAGCAGTTCCTCCCAGTACACTGAAGCTTTCTTT
TRBJ2-7 . . 13 TRBV5-4 CASSPDPGHEQYF TGTGCCAGCAGCCCGGACCCGGGTCACGAGCAGTACTTC
TRBJ1-1 . few 15 TRBV27 CASRGADRWNTEAFF TGTGCCAGCAGAGGCGCCGACAGGTGGAACACTGAAGCTTTCTTT
TRBJ2-1 . . 12 TRBV4-2 CASSLSGNTRFF TGTGCCAGCAGCCTTTCCGGCAATACACGGTTCTTC
TRBJ1-5 TRBD1 . 13 TRBV19 CASRTGVNQPQHF TGTGCCAGTAGGACAGGGGTTAATCAGCCCCAGCATTTT
TRBJ2-7 TRBD2 many 17 TRBV19 CASSKTPGTSWGHEQYF TGTGCCAGTAGTAAAACACCCGGGACTAGTTGGGGACACGAGCAGTACTTC
TRBJ1-5 . . 14 TRBV29-1 CSVAPTDPNQPQHF TGCAGCGTCGCCCCCACAGACCCCAATCAGCCCCAGCATTTT
TRBJ2-7 TRBD2 few 11 TRBV29-1 CSGQRGVEQYF TGCAGCGGCCAGCGGGGTGTCGAGCAGTACTTC
TRBJ2-3 TRBD2 . 17 TRBV9 CASSVAGGLAGTDTQYF TGTGCCAGCAGCGTGGCGGGGGGACTAGCGGGCACAGATACGCAGTATTTT
TRBJ2-5 TRBD2 . 13 TRBV29-1 CSVATSAGETQYF TGCAGCGTCGCGACTAGCGCAGGAGAGACCCAGTACTTC
TRBJ2-3 . few 15 TRBV11-1 CASSLDRGKTDTQYF TGTGCCAGCAGCTTAGACCGCGGGAAGACAGATACGCAGTATTTT
TRBJ1-2 . . 15 TRBV10-3 CAISGGHRANYGYTF TGTGCCATCAGTGGGGGACACCGAGCTAACTATGGCTACACCTTC
TRBJ2-1 . . 16 TRBV5-4 CASSHGPPGAYFEQFF TGTGCCAGCAGCCACGGGCCCCCTGGGGCTTATTTTGAGCAGTTCTTC
TRBJ2-3 . many 14 TRBV5-1 CASSAASVGDTQYF TGCGCCAGCAGCGCAGCTAGTGTCGGGGATACGCAGTATTTT
TRBJ1-5 . . 13 TRBV30 CAWSVTANQPQHF TGTGCCTGGAGTGTAACAGCAAATCAGCCCCAGCATTTT
TRBJ2-1 TRBD2 . 16 TRBV7-2 CASSLRRTSDYNEQFF TGTGCCAGCAGCTTACGCCGGACTAGCGACTACAATGAGCAGTTCTTC
TRBJ2-2 . many 15 TRBV6-1 CASSTLVTNTGELFF TGTGCCAGCAGCACACTAGTTACGAACACCGGGGAGCTGTTTTTT
TRBJ1-6 . few 13 TRBV15 CATSWRDRTPLHF TGTGCCACCAGCTGGAGGGATCGGACACCCCTCCACTTT
TRBJ2-2 . . 19 TRBV4-1 CASSQESFGGVTNTGELFF TGCGCCAGCAGCCAAGAGTCGTTCGGGGGTGTGACGAACACCGGGGAGCTGTTTTTT
TRBJ2-1 TRBD2 . 15 TRBV5-1 CASSLVAGGVNEQFF TGCGCCAGCAGCTTGGTAGCGGGAGGGGTCAATGAGCAGTTCTTC
TRBJ2-7 . . 12 TRBV28 CASRPHAYEQYF TGTGCCAGCAGACCCCATGCCTACGAGCAGTACTTC
TRBJ2-7 . . 18 TRBV6-1 CASSEMGWLGGHLYEQYF TGTGCCAGCAGTGAAATGGGATGGTTGGGAGGACACCTCTACGAGCAGTACTTC
TRBJ1-6 . . 13 TRBV2 CASTFTGGSPLHF TGTGCCAGCACGTTCACCGGGGGTTCACCCCTCCACTTT
TRBJ2-3 TRBD2 . 15 TRBV10-3 CAISVAGGSTDTQYF TGTGCCATCAGTGTTGCGGGGGGTTCCACAGATACGCAGTATTTT
TRBJ2-2 . . 16 TRBV5-1 CASSKGVNANTGELFF TGCGCCAGCAGTAAAGGGGTAAACGCGAACACCGGGGAGCTGTTTTTT
TRBJ2-1 TRBD2 . 15 TRBV5-1 CASSLAPSGSNEQFF TGCGCCAGCAGCTTGGCCCCTAGCGGGAGCAATGAGCAGTTCTTC